This TCR beta chain was retrieved from a study of shared clonotypes between healthy human individuals. Germline CDR1 reads MNHEY; CDR2 reads SMNVEV (reference sequence). The CDR3 length is 16 residues. V was shortened by 3 bases and J by 0 bases, with 9 bases between the two germline ends. On this clone: What it binds is not known. The sample holds other DNA sequences that translate to the same CDR3.

Regarding the study as a whole: Researchers found naive subsets generally carried larger estimated richness than memory subsets.

CD45RO-negative, CCR7-positively selected cells formed the naive CD8 fraction, excluding terminally differentiated effector memory CD45RA+ cells. TCRdb's copy holds only in-frame clones and misses some; the assay was immunoSEQ multiplex PCR. The repertoire consists of millions of clones, with about 95% occurring once and the leading ten covering 1% to 1.3%. The genes are TRBV27 and TRBJ2-6; D is perhaps TRBD2 (6 bases). Source material: naive CD8+ T cells sorted from blood. The TCR sequence derives from a man aged 18 to 30 in good health. In DNA form, the CDR3 reads TGTGCCAGCAGTTTGGTCGGGGGCTCTGGGGCCAACGTCCTGACTTTC. It yields the protein CASSLVGGSGANVLTF.